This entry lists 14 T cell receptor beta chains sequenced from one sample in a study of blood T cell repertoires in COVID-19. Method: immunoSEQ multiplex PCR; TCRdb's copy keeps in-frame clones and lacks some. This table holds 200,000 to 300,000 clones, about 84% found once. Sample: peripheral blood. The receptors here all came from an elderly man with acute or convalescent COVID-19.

CDR3 loop: CASSDLTPPDYEQYF. DNA of the CDR3: TGTGCCAGCAGTGATTTGACACCTCCCGACTACGAGCAGTACTTC. The chain uses TRBV2 and TRBJ2-7; no clear D. CDR3 length: 15 amino acids. Looked up from germline, CDR1 is SNHLY and CDR2 is FYNNEI. The V gene lost 3 bases and the J gene lost 3 bases, with 15 bases spanning the gap.

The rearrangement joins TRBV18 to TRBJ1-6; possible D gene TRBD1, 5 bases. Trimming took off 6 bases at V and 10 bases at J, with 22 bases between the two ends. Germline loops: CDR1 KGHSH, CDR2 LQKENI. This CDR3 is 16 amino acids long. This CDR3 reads CASSQGAGKAGSPLHF. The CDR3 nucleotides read TGTGCCAGCTCTCAGGGTGCAGGGAAAGCGGGCTCACCCCTCCACTTT.

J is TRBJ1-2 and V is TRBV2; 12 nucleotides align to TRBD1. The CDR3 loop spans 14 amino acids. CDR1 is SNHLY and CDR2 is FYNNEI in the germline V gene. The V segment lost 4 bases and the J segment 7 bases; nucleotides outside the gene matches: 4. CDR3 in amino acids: CASSGGQGALGYTF. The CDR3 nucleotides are TGTGCCAGCAGTGGGGGACAGGGGGCGCTTGGCTACACCTTC.

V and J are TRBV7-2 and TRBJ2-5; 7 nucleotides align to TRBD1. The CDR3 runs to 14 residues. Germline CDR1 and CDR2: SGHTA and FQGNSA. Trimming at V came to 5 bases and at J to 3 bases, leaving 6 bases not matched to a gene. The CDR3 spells CASSLQQGKETQYF. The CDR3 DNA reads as TGTGCCAGCAGCCTACAACAGGGGAAAGAGACCCAGTACTTC. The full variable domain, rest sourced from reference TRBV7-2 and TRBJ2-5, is GAGVSQSPSNKVTEKGKDVELRCDPISGHTALYWYRQSLGQGLEFLIYFQGNSAPDKSGLPSDRFSAERTGGSVSTLTIQRTQQEDSAVYLCASSLQQGKETQYFGPGTRLLVL.

CDR3 residues: CASSHDRSNQPQHF. The CDR3 DNA is TGTGCCAGCAGCCACGACAGGAGCAATCAGCCCCAGCATTTT. This chain joins TRBV5-4 and TRBJ1-5, with D possibly being TRBD1 (6 bases). Trimming left V 4 bases short and J 1 base short, with 9 bases between. Germline values: CDR1 SGHNT, CDR2 YYREEE (reference sequence). This CDR3 has 14 amino acids.

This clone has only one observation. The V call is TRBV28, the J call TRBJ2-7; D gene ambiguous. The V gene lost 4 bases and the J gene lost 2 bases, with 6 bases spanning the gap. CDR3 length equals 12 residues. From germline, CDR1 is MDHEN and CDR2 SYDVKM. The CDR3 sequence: CASSSSPYEQYF. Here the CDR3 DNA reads TGTGCCAGCAGTTCTTCTCCCTACGAGCAGTACTTC.

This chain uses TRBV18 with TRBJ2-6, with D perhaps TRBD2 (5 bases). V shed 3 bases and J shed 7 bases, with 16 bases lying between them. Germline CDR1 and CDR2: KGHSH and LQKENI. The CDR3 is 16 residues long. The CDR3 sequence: CASSPLPGSVANVLTF. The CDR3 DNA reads TGTGCCAGCTCACCTCTCCCGGGGAGCGTAGCCAACGTCCTGACTTTC.

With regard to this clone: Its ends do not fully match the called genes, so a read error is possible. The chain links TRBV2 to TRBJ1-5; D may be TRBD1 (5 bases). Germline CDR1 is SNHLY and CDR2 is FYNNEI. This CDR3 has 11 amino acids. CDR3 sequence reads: CASGGSVGREF. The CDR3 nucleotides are TGTGCCAGCGGGGGGAGTGTAGGCAGGGAGTTT. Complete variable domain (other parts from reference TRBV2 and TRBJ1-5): EPEVTQTPSHQVTQMGQEVILRCVPISNHLYFYWYRQILGQKVEFLVSFYNNEISEKSEIFDDQFSVERPDGSNFTLKIRSTKLEDSAMYFCASGGSVGREFGDGTRLSIL.

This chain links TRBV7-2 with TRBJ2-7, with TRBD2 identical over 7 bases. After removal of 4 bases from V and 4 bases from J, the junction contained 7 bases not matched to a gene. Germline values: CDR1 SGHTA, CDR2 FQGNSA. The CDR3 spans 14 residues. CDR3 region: CASSSGGIRYEQYF. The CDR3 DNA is TGTGCCAGCAGCTCCGGGGGGATACGGTACGAGCAGTACTTC.

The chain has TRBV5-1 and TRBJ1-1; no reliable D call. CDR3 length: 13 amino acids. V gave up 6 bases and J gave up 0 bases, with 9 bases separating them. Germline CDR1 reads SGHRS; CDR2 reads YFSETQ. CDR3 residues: CASMVRLNTEAFF. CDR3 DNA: TGCGCCAGCATGGTGAGGCTGAACACTGAAGCTTTCTTT.

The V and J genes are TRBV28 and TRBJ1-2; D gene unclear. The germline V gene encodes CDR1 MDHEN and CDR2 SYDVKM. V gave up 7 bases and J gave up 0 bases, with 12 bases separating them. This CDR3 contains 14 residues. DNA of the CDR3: TGTGCCAGCAAACTAGGAGGATCTAACTATGGCTACACCTTC. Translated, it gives CASKLGGSNYGYTF.

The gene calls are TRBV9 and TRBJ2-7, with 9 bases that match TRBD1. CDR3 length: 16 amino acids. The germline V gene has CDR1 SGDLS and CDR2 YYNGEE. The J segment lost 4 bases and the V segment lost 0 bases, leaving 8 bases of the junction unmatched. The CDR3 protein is CASSVGGTGGDYEQYF. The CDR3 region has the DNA TGTGCCAGCAGCGTAGGAGGAACAGGGGGCGATTACGAGCAGTACTTC.

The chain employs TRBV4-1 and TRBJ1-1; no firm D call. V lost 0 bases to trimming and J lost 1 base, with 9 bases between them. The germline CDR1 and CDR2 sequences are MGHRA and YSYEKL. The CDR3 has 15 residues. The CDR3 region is CASSQDPSPNTEAFF. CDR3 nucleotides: TGCGCCAGCAGCCAAGATCCAAGCCCGAACACTGAAGCTTTCTTT.

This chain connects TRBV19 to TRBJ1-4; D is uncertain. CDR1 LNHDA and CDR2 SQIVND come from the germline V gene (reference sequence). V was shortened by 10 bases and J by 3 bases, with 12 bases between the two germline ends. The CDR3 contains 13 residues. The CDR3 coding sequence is TGTGCCACCGCGCATTGGTCTAATGAAAAACTGTTTTTT. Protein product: CATAHWSNEKLFF.